Each of the 27 T cell receptor beta chains below was sequenced from the same sample in a study of beta chain features in type 1 diabetes. The antigens for these receptors are not known. TCRB transcripts that were expressed got sequenced, as all of the isolated RNA had been reverse transcribed. Using immunoSEQ multiplex PCR, the repertoire was profiled, and TCRdb retains in-frame clones only, with some absent. Altogether 300,000 or so clones are present, around 9.7% being singletons, with the ten largest covering approximately 1%. Findings and caveats of the study: TCRB CDR3 length was moderately but significantly reduced in all four CD4+ subsets of Type 1 diabetes patients.

The sequenced material came from central memory CD4+ T cells from blood. Receptor source: a man aged 25-40 years with type 1 diabetes.

This clone was seen a handful of times. V is TRBV25-1 and J is TRBJ2-5; D gene ambiguous. There are 13 residues in the CDR3. V gave up 4 bases and J gave up 5 bases, with 11 bases separating them. The germline V gene encodes CDR1 MGHDK and CDR2 SYGVNS. The CDR3 reads CASSASGPETQYF. CDR3 DNA sequence: TGTGCCAGCAGTGCAAGTGGGCCCGAGACCCAGTACTTC.

In its sample, this clone was seen many times. This chain connects TRBV28 to TRBJ1-3; 10 bases agree with TRBD1. The CDR3 sequence is 16 residues long. The V segment lost 7 bases and the J segment 4 bases; nucleotides outside the gene matches: 10. The germline V gene has CDR1 MDHEN and CDR2 SYDVKM. Here the CDR3 reads CASTTTGTGVGNTIYF. The CDR3 DNA is TGTGCCAGCACCACTACGGGGACAGGGGTCGGAAACACCATATATTTT.

This clone was counted a few times. Additional DNA sequences in this sample encode the identical CDR3. The chain is built from TRBV5-6 and TRBJ2-7; D is undetermined. CDR3 length equals 11 residues. Germline V lookup: CDR1 SGHDT, CDR2 YYEEEE. V was shortened by 4 bases and J by 6 bases, with 8 bases between the two germline ends. This CDR3 reads CASSREGEQYF. The CDR3 region has the DNA TGTGCCAGCAGCAGGGAAGGCGAGCAGTACTTC.

This clone was picked up a small number of times. The chain is built from TRBV15 and TRBJ1-5; D is unclear. Per germline, CDR1 LNHNV and CDR2 YYDKDF (reference sequence). Trimming pared 0 bases from V and 8 bases from J, leaving 8 bases between. The CDR3 has 13 residues. The DNA for the CDR3 is TGTGCCACCAGCAGAGATAGGGATGAGCCCCAGCATTTT. This translates into CATSRDRDEPQHF.

Many counts were recorded for this clone. The chain is built from TRBV11-2 and TRBJ1-2, with D possibly being TRBD1 (5 bases). CDR1 and CDR2 (germline): SGHAT, FQNNGV. This CDR3 has 13 residues. V was trimmed by 5 bases and J by 3 bases, leaving 10 bases between them. In nucleotides, the CDR3 is TGTGCCAGCAGCCGGGACGGGGACTATGGCTACACCTTC. This translates into CASSRDGDYGYTF.

The V gene is TRBV29-1, the J gene TRBJ2-7; 7 positions agree with TRBD1. This CDR3 spans 13 amino acids. Per germline, CDR1 SQVTM and CDR2 ANQGSEA. J was trimmed by 2 bases and V by 4 bases; bases with no gene match: 5. DNA for the CDR3: TGCAGCGTTGTCCTGACAGGGACCTACGAGCAGTACTTC. Translation: CSVVLTGTYEQYF.

The chain employs TRBV7-9 and TRBJ2-5, with D tentatively TRBD2 (7 bases). V lost 0 bases to trimming and J lost 4 bases, with 15 bases between them. Germline V lookup: CDR1 SEHNR, CDR2 FQNEAQ (reference sequence). This CDR3 is built from 16 residues. The CDR3 protein is CASSLALGGGRETQYF. CDR3 nucleotides: TGTGCCAGCAGCTTAGCGCTGGGAGGGGGGAGAGAGACCCAGTACTTC.

This clone was seen more than once but under ten times. The rearrangement uses TRBV10-3 and TRBJ2-3, with D possibly called TRBD1 or TRBD2 (6 bases each). The CDR3 has 15 amino acids. Trimming cost V 4 bases and J 3 bases, with 14 bases left between them. Germline V gives CDR1 ENHRY, CDR2 SYGVKD. CDR3 residues: CAISVAGGLTDTQYF. As DNA, the CDR3 is TGTGCCATCAGTGTAGCCGGGGGCCTAACAGATACGCAGTATTTT.

This chain connects TRBV19 to TRBJ1-1; D remains unclear. V lost 4 bases and J lost 0, with 12 bases in between. This CDR3 comprises 15 residues. The germline CDR1 and CDR2 sequences are LNHDA and SQIVND (reference sequence). CDR3 residues: CASSTMGLMNTEAFF. The CDR3 DNA sequence: TGTGCCAGTAGTACAATGGGATTGATGAACACTGAAGCTTTCTTT.

The V and J genes are TRBV5-6 and TRBJ2-3; 10 positions agree with TRBD2. V was pared by 1 base and J by 1 base, with 9 bases of the junction left unmatched. There are 18 residues in the CDR3. Germline values: CDR1 SGHDT, CDR2 YYEEEE. Here the CDR3 reads CASSLLDGTSGGTDTQYF. Written as DNA, the CDR3 is TGTGCCAGCAGCTTGTTGGACGGAACTAGCGGGGGCACAGATACGCAGTATTTT.

The table lists this clone with a few counts. The gene calls are TRBV11-2 and TRBJ1-1, with D uncertain. V was shortened by 5 bases and J by 2 bases, with 12 bases between the two germline ends. Germline V CDR1 and CDR2: SGHAT, FQNNGV. CDR3 length: 14 amino acids. The CDR3 loop is CASSLGHSNTEAFF. The CDR3 region has the DNA TGTGCCAGCAGCCTGGGTCACTCAAACACTGAAGCTTTCTTT.

In this sample, this clone turned up a few times. The gene calls are TRBV28 and TRBJ1-6; D remains unclear. V shed 2 bases and J shed 11 bases, with 10 bases lying between them. The CDR3 loop spans 13 amino acids. Germline V gives CDR1 MDHEN, CDR2 SYDVKM. The CDR3 is CASSLDSLAPLHF. CDR3 DNA sequence: TGTGCCAGCAGTTTAGACTCATTAGCACCCCTCCACTTT. Using reference TRBV28 and TRBJ1-6 for the parts outside the CDR3, the full variable domain is DVKVTQSSRYLVKRTGEKVFLECVQDMDHENMFWYRQDPGLGLRLIYFSYDVKMKEKGDIPEGYSVSREKKERFSLILESASTNQTSMYLCASSLDSLAPLHFGNGTRLTVT.

This clone appeared many times. The chain couples TRBV21-1 to TRBJ1-6; the table's D call, TRBD1, was not checked against the DNA. TRBV21-1 is classified as a pseudogene. The CDR3 is 16 residues long. The CDR3 is CASSKAQDRLASPLHF. CDR3 coding DNA: TGTGCCAGCAGCAAAGCCCAGGACAGGCTCGCTTCACCCCTCCACTTT.

The chain employs TRBV27 and TRBJ1-6; D remains ambiguous. CDR1 MNHEY and CDR2 SMNVEV come from the germline V gene (reference sequence). Trimming shortened V by 5 bases and J by 9 bases, and 11 bases separated the two germline ends. There are 13 residues in the CDR3. CDR3 sequence (DNA): TGTGCCAGCAGTAAAAGAGAACCTTCACCCCTCCACTTT. This gives the protein CASSKREPSPLHF.

The genes are TRBV7-2 and TRBJ2-7, with unresolved D. Trimming pared 3 bases from V and 3 bases from J, leaving 9 bases between. Germline CDR1 SGHTA, CDR2 FQGNSA. The CDR3 covers 13 residues. The CDR3 nucleotides read TGTGCCAGCAGCTTTCTCCCGGTCTACGAGCAGTACTTC. Its translation: CASSFLPVYEQYF.

This clone was observed a handful of times. The rearrangement uses TRBV7-2 and TRBJ1-6, with D unresolved. This CDR3 has 12 residues. Germline V CDR1 and CDR2: SGHTA, FQGNSA. V shed 0 bases and J shed 10 bases, with 4 bases lying between them. In DNA form, the CDR3 reads TGTGCCAGCAGCTTAGCTACCTCACCCCTCCACTTT. Encoded protein: CASSLATSPLHF.

The sample holds a few counts of this clone. The genes are TRBV7-9 and TRBJ1-2; tentatively, D is TRBD1 (5 bases). Trimming removed 2 bases from V and 3 bases from J, with 7 bases in between. CDR3 length: 13 amino acids. Germline CDR1 and CDR2: SEHNR and FQNEAQ (reference sequence). The CDR3 DNA reads as TGTGCCAGCAGCTTACTACAGGACTATGGCTACACCTTC. Its protein product is CASSLLQDYGYTF.

This clone was found a few times. V is TRBV9 and J is TRBJ1-2; 7 nucleotides align to TRBD1. There are 12 residues in the CDR3. V shed 3 bases, J shed 4 bases, and the junction held 0 bases outside the gene matches. Germline V lookup: CDR1 SGDLS, CDR2 YYNGEE. In DNA, the CDR3 is TGTGCCAGCAGCGACAGGGGCTATGGCTACACCTTC. Protein product: CASSDRGYGYTF.

This clone was observed many times. The chain uses TRBV19 and TRBJ2-4; weak D call: TRBD2 (5 bases). The CDR3 runs 14 residues. Germline CDR1 LNHDA, CDR2 SQIVND (reference sequence). Trimming left V 2 bases short and J 6 bases short, with 11 bases between. CDR3 loop: CASSIMGSANIQYF. DNA of the CDR3: TGTGCCAGTAGTATAATGGGGAGCGCAAACATTCAGTACTTC.

The J gene is TRBJ2-1, the V gene TRBV28; 13 bases agree with TRBD2. Looked up from germline, CDR1 is MDHEN and CDR2 is SYDVKM. This CDR3 comprises 16 residues. The ends lost 7 bases at V and 7 bases at J; junction bases unmatched: 10. CDR3 bases: TGTGCCAGCACCTTAAGTACTAGCGGGGGGGGTAATGAGCAGTTCTTC. As protein: CASTLSTSGGGNEQFF.

This clone has more than one count but fewer than ten. The chain joins TRBV6-5 to TRBJ1-1; 9 nucleotides line up with TRBD1. The germline V gene has CDR1 MNHEY and CDR2 SVGAGI. Trimming removed 1 base from V and 6 bases from J; junction bases left unmatched: 3. This CDR3 region has 14 residues. The CDR3 DNA is TGTGCCAGCAGTTACTTGGGACAGGGCCCTGAAGCTTTCTTT. Translating it yields CASSYLGQGPEAFF.

This clone has just a few counts. Additional DNA sequences in this sample encode the identical CDR3. The chain recombines TRBV2 with TRBJ1-2; no definite D call. The CDR3 loop spans 13 amino acids. The V gene's germline CDR1 is SNHLY and CDR2 FYNNEI. V was trimmed by 6 bases and J by 2 bases, leaving 10 bases between them. CDR3 in DNA: TGTGCCAGCAGCCCCGGGGAAAACTATGGCTACACCTTC. Residues: CASSPGENYGYTF.

For the CDR3, the DNA is TGTGCCAGCAGCTTATTGACAGGGGGAGATGGCTACACCTTC. Its protein product is CASSLLTGGDGYTF. The chain carries TRBV7-2 and TRBJ1-2; 9 nucleotides line up with TRBD1. The CDR3 runs to 14 residues. Trimming at V came to 2 bases and at J to 6 bases, leaving 4 bases not matched to a gene. In germline, CDR1 is SGHTA, CDR2 FQGNSA.

The chain recombines TRBV4-3 with TRBJ1-1, with unresolved D. The CDR3 is 14 amino acids. V was shortened by 1 base and J by 1 base, with 7 bases between the two germline ends. Germline CDR1 is LGHNA and CDR2 is YSLEER. The CDR3 spells CASSQGYPNTEAFF. CDR3 bases: TGCGCCAGCAGCCAAGGGTACCCGAACACTGAAGCTTTCTTT.

A few counts support this clone. This rearrangement joins TRBV7-2 to TRBJ2-3; perhaps TRBD1 as D (7 bases). V dropped 1 base and J dropped 8 bases, with 13 bases sitting between them. This CDR3 contains 14 residues. Germline V gene data show CDR1 as SGHTA and CDR2 as FQGNSA. The CDR3 DNA follows: TGTGCCAGCAGCTTAGGACAGGGACTCGCTACGCAGTATTTT. Its translation: CASSLGQGLATQYF. Using reference TRBV7-2 and TRBJ2-3 for the parts outside the CDR3, the full variable domain is GAGVSQSPSNKVTEKGKDVELRCDPISGHTALYWYRQSLGQGLEFLIYFQGNSAPDKSGLPSDRFSAERTGGSVSTLTIQRTQQEDSAVYLCASSLGQGLATQYFGPGTRLTVL.

V usage is TRBV2 and J usage is TRBJ2-3; 7 bases fit TRBD1. Germline V gives CDR1 SNHLY, CDR2 FYNNEI. V lost 6 bases, J lost 4 bases, and 10 bases stayed unmatched. The CDR3 loop spans 15 amino acids. The CDR3: CASREQGQASDTQYF. In nucleotides, the CDR3 is TGTGCCAGCAGAGAACAGGGGCAGGCCTCAGATACGCAGTATTTT.

The chain couples TRBV9 to TRBJ1-2, with no clear D. Germline V gives CDR1 SGDLS, CDR2 YYNGEE. V was pared by 0 bases and J by 4 bases, with 13 bases between. CDR3 length equals 15 residues. The chain's CDR3 is CASSVEVGSSYGYTF. The CDR3 region has the DNA TGTGCCAGCAGCGTAGAAGTGGGCAGCTCCTATGGCTACACCTTC.